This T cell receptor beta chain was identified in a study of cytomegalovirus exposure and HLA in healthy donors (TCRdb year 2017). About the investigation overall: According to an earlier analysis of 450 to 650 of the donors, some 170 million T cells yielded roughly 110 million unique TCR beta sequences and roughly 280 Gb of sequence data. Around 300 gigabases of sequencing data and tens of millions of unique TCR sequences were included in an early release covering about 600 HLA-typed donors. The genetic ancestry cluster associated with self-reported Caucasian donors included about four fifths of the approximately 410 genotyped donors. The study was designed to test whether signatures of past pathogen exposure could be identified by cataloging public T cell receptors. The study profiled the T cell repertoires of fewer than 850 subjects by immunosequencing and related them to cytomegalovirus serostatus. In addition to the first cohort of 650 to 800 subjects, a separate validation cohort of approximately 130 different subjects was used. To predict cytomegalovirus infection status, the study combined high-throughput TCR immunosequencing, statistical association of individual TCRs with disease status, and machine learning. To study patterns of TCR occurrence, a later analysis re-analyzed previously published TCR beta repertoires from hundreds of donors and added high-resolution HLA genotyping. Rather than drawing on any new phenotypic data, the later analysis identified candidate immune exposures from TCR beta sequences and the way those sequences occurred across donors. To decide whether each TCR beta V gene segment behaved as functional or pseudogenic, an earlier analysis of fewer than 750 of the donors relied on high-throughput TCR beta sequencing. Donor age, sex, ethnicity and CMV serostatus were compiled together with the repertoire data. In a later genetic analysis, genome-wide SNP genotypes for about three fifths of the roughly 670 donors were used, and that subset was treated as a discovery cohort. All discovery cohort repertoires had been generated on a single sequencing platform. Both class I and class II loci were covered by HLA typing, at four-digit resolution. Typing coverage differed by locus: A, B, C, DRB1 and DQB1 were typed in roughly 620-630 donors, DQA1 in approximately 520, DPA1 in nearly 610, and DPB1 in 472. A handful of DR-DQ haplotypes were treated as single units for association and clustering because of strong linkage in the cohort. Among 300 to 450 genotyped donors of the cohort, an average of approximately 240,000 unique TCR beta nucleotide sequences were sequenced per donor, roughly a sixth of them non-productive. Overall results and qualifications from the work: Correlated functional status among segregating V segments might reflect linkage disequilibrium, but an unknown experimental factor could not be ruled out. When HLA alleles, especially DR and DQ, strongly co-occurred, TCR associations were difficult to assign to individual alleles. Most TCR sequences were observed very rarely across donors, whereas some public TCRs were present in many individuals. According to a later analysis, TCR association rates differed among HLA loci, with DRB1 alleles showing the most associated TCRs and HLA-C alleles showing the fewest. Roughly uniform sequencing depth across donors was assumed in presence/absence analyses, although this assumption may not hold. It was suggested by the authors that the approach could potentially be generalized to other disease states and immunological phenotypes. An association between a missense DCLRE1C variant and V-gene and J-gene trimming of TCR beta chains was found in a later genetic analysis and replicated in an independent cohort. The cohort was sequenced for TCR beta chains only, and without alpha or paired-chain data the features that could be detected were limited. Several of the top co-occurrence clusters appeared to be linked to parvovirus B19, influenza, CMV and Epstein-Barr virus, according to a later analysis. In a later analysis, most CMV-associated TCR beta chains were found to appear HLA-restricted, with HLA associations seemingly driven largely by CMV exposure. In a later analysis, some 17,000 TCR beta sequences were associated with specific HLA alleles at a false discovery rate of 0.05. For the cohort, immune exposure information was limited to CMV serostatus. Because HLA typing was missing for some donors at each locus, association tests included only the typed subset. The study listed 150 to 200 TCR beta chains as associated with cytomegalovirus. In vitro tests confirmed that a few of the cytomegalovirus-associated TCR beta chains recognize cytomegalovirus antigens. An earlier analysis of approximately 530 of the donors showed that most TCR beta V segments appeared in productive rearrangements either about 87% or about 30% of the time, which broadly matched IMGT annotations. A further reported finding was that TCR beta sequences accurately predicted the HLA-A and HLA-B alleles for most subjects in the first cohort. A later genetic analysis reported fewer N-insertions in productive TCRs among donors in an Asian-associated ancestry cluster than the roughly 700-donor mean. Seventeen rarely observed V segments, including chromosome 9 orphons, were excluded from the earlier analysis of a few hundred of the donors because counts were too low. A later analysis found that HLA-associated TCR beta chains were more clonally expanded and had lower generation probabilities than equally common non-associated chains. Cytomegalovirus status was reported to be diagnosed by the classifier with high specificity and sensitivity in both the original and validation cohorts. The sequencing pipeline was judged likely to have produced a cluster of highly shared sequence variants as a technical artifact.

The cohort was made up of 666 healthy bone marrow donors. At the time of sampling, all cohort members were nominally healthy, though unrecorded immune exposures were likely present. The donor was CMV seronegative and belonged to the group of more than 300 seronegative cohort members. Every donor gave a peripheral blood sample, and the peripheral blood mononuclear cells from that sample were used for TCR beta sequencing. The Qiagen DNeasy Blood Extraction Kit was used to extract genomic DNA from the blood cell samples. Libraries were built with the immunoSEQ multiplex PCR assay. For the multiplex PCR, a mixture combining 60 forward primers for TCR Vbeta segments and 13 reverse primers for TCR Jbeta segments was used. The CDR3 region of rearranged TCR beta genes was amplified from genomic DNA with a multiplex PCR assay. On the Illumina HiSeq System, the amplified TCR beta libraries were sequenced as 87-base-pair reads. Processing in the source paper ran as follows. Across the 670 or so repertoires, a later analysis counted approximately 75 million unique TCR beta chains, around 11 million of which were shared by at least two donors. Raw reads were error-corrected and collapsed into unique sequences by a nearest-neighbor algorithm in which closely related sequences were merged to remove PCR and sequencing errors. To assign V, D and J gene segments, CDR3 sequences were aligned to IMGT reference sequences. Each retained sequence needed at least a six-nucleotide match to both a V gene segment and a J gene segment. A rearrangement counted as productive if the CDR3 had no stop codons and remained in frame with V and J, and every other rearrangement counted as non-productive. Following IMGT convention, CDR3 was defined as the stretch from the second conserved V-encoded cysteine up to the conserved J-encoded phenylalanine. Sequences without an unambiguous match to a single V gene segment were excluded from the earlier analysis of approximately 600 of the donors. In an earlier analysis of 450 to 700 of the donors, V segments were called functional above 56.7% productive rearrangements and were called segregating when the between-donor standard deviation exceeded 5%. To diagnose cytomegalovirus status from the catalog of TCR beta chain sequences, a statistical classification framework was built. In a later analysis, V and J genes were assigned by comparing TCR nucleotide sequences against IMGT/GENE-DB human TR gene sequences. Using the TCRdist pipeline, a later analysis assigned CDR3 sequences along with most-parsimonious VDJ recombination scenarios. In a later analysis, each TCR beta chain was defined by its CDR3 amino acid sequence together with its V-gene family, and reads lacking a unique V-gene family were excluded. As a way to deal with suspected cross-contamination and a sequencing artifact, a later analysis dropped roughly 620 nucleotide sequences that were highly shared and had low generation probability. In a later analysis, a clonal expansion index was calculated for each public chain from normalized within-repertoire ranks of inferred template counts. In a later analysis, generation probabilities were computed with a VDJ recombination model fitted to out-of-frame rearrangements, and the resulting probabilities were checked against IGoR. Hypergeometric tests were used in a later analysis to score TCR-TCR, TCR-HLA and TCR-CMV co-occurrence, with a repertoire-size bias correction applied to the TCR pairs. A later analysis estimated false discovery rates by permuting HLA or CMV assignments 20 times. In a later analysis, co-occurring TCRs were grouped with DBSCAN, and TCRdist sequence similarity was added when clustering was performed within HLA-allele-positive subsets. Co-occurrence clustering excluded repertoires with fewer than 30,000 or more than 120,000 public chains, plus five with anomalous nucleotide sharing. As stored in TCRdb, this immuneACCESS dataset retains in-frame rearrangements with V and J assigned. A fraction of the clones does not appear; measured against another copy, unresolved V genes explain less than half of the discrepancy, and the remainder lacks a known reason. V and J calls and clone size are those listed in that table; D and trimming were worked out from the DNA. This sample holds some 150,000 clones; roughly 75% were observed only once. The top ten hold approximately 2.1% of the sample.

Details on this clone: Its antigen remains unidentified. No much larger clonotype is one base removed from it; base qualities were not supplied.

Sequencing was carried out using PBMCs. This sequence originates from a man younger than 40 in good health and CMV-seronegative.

For the CDR3, the sequence is CSGTSGRATGEQFF. The DNA sequence is TGCAGCGGTACTAGCGGGAGAGCTACAGGGGAGCAGTTCTTC. The receptor chain draws on TRBV29-1 and TRBJ2-1, and 11 bases in between align with TRBD2. CDR1 and CDR2 are read off the germline V gene as SQVTM and ANQGSEA. For this chain, trimming is 7 bases at the V end and 10 bases at the J end, and the number of junction bases without a gene match is 12. From the cysteine up to the phenylalanine, the CDR3 has a length of 14 residues. CDR3 DNA only is kept here, 42 bases in frame from base 1.